This passage covers 5 T cell receptor beta chains from one sample sequenced in a study of CD8+CD57+ T cells in acquired aplastic anemia (dated by TCRdb to 2017 to 2018). Sequencing was performed on an Illumina HiSeq 2000. TCR beta VDJ combination and CDR3 sequence profiling used genomic DNA as the template. TCRdb passed the public sequencing reads through fastp at Q25 and MiXCR, retaining productive beta sequences. One record per CDR3 amino acid sequence lists the most common genes and DNA. Within this sample are under 350,000 distinct CDR3 sequences, with about 50% of them counted one time only. Around 1.3% of the sample is taken by the ten largest. Patients chosen for sequencing had shown expansion of CD8+CD57+ cells by flow cytometry. Input material: sorted CD4+, CD8+, or CD8+CD57+ T cells (not recorded which) from PBMCs. The source of these receptors is a human donor with aplastic anemia.

Ten or more counts support this clonotype. This chain joins TRBV19 and TRBJ2-1; D uncertain. Trimming removed 4 bases from V and 8 bases from J, with 6 bases in between. CDR3 length: 11 residues. Germline CDR1 and CDR2: LNHDA and SQIVND (reference sequence). This chain's CDR3 is CASSSGHEQFF. The DNA for the CDR3 is TGTGCCAGTAGTAGTGGCCATGAGCAGTTCTTC.

In regard to this clonotype: This sequence may be a read error, since a much larger clone differs from it by one base. Here the CDR3 omits its conserved ending phenylalanine or tryptophan, so a read error is the likely source. This chain connects TRBV7-9 to TRBJ2-1; D unresolved. The CDR3 extends over 13 amino acids. The germline V gene encodes CDR1 SEHNR and CDR2 FQNEAQ (reference sequence). V lost 1 base and J 7 bases, leaving 8 bases between the germline ends. CDR3 region: CASSLVRWNEQFI. CDR3 bases: TGTGCCAGCAGCTTAGTGAGGTGGAATGAGCAGTTCATC.

The V gene is TRBV5-1, the J gene TRBJ1-6; the D gene is possibly TRBD1 (5 bases). Trimming removed 0 bases from V and 0 bases from J, with 13 bases in between. The CDR3 has 18 residues. Germline V gene sequence: CDR1 SGHRS, CDR2 YFSETQ. CDR3 coding DNA: TGCGCCAGCAGCTTGGAGGGGTCCCGAAGCTCCTATAATTCACCCCTCCACTTT. Amino acid sequence: CASSLEGSRSSYNSPLHF.

This clonotype was found a few times. The chain has TRBV19 and TRBJ2-7; D not resolved. This CDR3 has 12 residues. Trimming cost V 1 base and J 7 bases, with 8 bases left between them. Germline V CDR1 and CDR2: LNHDA, SQIVND (reference sequence). CDR3 amino acids: CASSIGTDEQYF. DNA of the CDR3: TGTGCCAGTAGTATAGGAACGGATGAGCAGTACTTC.

The chain carries TRBV7-2 and TRBJ1-1; D remains ambiguous. The germline V gene has CDR1 SGHTA and CDR2 FQGNSA. V was cut by 1 base and J by 1 base, with 7 bases left in between. CDR3 length: 14 residues. The DNA for the CDR3 is TGTGCCAGCAGCTTAGTACCCCGGAACACTGAAGCTTTCTTT. It encodes CASSLVPRNTEAFF.